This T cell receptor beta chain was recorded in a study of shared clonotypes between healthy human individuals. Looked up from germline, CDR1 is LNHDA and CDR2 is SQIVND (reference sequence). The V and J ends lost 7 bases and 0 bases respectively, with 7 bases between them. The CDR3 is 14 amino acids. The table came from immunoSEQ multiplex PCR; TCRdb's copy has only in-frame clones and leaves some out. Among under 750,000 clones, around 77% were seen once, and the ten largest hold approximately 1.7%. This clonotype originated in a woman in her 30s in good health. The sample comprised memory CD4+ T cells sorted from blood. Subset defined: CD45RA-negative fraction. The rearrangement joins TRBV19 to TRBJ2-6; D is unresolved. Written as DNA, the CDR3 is TGTGCCAGTAAAGTCCTCTCTGGGGCCAACGTCCTGACTTTC. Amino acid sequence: CASKVLSGANVLTF.